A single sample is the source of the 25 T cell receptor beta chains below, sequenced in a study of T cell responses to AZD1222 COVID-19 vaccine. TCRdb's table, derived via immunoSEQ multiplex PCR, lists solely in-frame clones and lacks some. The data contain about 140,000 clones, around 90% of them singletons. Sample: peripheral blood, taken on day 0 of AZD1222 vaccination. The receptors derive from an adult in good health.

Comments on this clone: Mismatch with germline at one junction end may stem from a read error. The CDR3 coding sequence is TGTGCCAGCAGCCCCTCCCACAATGAGCAGTTCTTC. Translation: CASSPSHNEQFF. The chain employs TRBV12-3 or TRBV12-4 and TRBJ2-1, with no clear D. The CDR3 runs 12 residues.

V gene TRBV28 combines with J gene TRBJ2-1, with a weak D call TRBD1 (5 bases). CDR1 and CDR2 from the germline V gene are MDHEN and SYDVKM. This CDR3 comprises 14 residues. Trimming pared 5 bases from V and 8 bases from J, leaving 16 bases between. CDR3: CASSPQPPRDEQFF. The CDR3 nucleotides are TGTGCCAGCAGTCCCCAACCCCCCAGGGATGAGCAGTTCTTC.

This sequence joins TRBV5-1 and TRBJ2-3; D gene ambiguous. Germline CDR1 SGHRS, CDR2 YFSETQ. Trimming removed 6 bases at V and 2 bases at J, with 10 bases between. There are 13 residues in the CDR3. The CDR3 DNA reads TGCGCCAGCAAGCTAGGCTTCACAGATACGCAGTATTTT. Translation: CASKLGFTDTQYF.

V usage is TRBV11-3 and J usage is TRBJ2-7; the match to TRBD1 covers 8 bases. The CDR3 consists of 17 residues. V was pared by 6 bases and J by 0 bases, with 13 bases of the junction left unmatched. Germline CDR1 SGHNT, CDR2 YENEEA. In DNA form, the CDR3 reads TGTGCCAGCAGGTCAGGACAGGGTCGATCGAGCTCCTACGAGCAGTACTTC. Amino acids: CASRSGQGRSSSYEQYF.

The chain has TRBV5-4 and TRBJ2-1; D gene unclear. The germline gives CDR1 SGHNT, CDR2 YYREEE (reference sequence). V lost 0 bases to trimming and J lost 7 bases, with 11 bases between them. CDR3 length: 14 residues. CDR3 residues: CASSLEVYANEQFF. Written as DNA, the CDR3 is TGTGCCAGCAGCTTGGAGGTTTACGCAAATGAGCAGTTCTTC.

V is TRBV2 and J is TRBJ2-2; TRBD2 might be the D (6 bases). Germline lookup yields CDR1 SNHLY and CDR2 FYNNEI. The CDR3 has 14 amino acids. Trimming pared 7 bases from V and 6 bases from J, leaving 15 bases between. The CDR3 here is CASIIKSGAGELFF. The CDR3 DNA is TGTGCCAGCATCATTAAATCGGGGGCCGGGGAGCTGTTTTTT.

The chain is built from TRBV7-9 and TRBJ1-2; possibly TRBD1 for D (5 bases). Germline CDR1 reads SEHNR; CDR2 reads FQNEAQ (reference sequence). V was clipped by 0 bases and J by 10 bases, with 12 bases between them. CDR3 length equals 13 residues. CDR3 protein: CASSLAPGFHYTF. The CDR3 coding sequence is TGTGCCAGCAGCTTAGCTCCAGGGTTCCACTACACCTTC. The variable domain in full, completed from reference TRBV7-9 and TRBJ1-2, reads DTGVSQNPRHKITKRGQNVTFRCDPISEHNRLYWYRQTLGQGPEFLTYFQNEAQLEKSRLLSDRFSAERPKGSFSTLEIQRTEQGDSAMYLCASSLAPGFHYTFGSGTRLTVV.

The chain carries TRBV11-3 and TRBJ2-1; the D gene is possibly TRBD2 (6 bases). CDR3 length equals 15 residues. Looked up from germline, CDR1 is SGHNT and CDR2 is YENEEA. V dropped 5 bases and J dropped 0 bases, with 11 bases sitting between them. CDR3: CASSLGTGSYNEQFF. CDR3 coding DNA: TGTGCCAGCAGCCTAGGGACTGGCTCCTACAATGAGCAGTTCTTC.

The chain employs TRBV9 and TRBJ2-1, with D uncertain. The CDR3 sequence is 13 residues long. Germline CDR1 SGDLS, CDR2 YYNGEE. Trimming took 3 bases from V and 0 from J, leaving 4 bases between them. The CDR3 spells CASSAVSYNEQFF. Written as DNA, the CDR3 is TGTGCCAGCAGCGCCGTCTCCTACAATGAGCAGTTCTTC.

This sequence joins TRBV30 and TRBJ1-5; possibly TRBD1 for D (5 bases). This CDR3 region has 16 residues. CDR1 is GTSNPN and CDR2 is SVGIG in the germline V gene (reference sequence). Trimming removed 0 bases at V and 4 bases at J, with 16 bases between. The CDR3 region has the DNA TGTGCCTGGAGTGTTCCGTCGGGACGAGGAAATCAGCCCCAGCATTTT. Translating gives CAWSVPSGRGNQPQHF.

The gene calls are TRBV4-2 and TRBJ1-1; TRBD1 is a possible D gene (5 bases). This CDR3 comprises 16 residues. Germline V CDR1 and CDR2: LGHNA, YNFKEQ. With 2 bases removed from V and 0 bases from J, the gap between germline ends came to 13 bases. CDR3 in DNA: TGTGCCAGCAGCCAAAGGGCGGGACGCCTGAACACTGAAGCTTTCTTT. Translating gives CASSQRAGRLNTEAFF.

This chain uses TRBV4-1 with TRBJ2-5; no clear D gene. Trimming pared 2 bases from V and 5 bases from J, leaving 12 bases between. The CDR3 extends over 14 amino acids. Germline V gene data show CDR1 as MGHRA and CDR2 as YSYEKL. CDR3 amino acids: CASSQRLQGETQYF. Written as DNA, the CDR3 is TGCGCCAGCAGCCAAAGGTTGCAAGGGGAGACCCAGTACTTC.

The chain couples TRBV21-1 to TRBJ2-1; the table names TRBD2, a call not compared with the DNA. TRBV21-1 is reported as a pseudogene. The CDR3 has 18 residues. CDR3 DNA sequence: TGTGCCAGCAGCAAATACGCCGGGACTAGCGGTACCTACAATGAGCAGTTCTTC. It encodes CASSKYAGTSGTYNEQFF.

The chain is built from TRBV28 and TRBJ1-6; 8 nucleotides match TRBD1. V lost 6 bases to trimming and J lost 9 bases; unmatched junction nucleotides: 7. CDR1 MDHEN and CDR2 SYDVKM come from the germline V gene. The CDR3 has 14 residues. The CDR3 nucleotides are TGTGCCAGCAGCGAGAGGACAGGGTTTTCACCCCTCCACTTT. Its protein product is CASSERTGFSPLHF.

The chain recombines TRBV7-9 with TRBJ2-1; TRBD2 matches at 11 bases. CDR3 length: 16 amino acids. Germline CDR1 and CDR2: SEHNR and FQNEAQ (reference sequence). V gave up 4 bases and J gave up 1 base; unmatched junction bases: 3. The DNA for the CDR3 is TGTGCCAGCAGCTCCAGGACTAGCGGGTCCTACAATGAGCAGTTCTTC. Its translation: CASSSRTSGSYNEQFF. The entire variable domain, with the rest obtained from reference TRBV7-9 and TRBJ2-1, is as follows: DTGVSQNPRHKITKRGQNVTFRCDPISEHNRLYWYRQTLGQGPEFLTYFQNEAQLEKSRLLSDRFSAERPKGSFSTLEIQRTEQGDSAMYLCASSSRTSGSYNEQFFGPGTRLTVL.

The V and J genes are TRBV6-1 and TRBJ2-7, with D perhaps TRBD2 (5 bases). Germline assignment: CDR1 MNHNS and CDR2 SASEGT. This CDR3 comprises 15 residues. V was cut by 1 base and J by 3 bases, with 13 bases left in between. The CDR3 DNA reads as TGTGCCAGCAGTGAAGACAGCGGTTCCTTCTACGAGCAGTACTTC. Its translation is CASSEDSGSFYEQYF.

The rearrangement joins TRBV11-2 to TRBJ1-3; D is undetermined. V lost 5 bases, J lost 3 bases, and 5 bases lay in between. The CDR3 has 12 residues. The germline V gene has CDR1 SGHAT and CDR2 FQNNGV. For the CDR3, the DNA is TGTGCCAGCAGCATTGGTGGAAACACCATATATTTT. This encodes CASSIGGNTIYF.

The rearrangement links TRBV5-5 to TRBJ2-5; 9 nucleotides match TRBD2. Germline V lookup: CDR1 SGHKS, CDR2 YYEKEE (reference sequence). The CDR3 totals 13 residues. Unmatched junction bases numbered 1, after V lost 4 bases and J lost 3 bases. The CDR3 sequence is CASSPSGEETQYF. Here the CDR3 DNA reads TGTGCCAGCAGCCCTAGCGGGGAAGAGACCCAGTACTTC.

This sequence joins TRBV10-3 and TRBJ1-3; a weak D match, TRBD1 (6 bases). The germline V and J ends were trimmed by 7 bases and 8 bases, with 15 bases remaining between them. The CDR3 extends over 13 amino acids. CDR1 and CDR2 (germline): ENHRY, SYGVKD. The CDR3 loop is CAITQGVRDTIYF. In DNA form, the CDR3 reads TGTGCCATCACACAGGGCGTCAGGGACACCATATATTTT.

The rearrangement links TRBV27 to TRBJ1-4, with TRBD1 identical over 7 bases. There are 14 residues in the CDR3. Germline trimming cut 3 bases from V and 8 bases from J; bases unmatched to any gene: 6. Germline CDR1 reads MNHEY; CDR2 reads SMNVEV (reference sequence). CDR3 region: CASSLDTRGEKLFF. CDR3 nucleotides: TGTGCCAGCAGTTTGGACACCAGGGGGGAAAAACTGTTTTTT.

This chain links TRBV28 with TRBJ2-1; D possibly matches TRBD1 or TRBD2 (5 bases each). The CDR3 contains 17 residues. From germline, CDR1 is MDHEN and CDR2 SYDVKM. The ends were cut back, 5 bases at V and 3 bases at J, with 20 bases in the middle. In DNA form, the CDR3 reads TGTGCCAGCAGTCCTATGAGTAGGGACCGGGACTACAATGAGCAGTTCTTC. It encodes CASSPMSRDRDYNEQFF.

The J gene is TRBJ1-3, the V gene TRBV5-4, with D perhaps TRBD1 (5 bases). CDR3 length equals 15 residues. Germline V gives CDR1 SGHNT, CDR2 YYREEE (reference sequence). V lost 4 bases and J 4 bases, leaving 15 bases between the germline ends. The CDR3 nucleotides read TGTGCCAGCAGCCTCCGGGGGGATAGAGGAAACACCATATATTTT. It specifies CASSLRGDRGNTIYF.

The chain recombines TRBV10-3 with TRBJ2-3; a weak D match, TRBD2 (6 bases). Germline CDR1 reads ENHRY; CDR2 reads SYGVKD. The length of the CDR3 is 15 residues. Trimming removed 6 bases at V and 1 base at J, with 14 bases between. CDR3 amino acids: CAISDQVAGTDTQYF. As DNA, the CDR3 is TGTGCCATCAGCGACCAGGTAGCGGGCACAGATACGCAGTATTTT.

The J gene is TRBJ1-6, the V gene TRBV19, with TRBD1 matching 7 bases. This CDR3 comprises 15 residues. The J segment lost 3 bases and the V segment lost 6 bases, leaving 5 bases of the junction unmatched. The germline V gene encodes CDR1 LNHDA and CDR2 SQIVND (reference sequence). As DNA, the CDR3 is TGTGCCAGTAGGCCGGGACAGCACTATAATTCACCCCTCCACTTT. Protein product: CASRPGQHYNSPLHF.

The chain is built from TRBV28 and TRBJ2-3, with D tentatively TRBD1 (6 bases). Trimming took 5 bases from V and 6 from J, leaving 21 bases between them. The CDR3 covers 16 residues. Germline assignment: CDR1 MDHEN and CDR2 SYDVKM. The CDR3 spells CASSRAGVSSSDTQYF. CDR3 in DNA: TGTGCCAGCAGTAGAGCAGGGGTTTCGTCGTCCGATACGCAGTATTTT.